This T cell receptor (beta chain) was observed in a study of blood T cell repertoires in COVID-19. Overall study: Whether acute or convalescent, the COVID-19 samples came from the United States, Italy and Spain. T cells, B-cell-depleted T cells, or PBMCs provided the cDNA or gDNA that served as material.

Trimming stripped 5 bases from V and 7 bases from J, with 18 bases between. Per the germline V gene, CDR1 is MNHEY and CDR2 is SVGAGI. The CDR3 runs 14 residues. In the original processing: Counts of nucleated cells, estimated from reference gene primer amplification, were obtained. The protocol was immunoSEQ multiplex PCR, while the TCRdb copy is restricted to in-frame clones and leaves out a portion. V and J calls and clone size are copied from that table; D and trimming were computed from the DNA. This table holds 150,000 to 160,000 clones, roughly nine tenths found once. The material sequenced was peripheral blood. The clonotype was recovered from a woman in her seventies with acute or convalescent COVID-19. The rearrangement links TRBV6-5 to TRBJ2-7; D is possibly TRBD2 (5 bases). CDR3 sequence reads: CASSSGRSTSEQYF. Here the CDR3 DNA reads TGTGCCAGCAGTAGCGGTCGATCCACTTCTGAGCAGTACTTC.